This T cell receptor beta chain stems from a study of identifying expanded T cells in peripheral blood. Study outcomes and limitations: Clone count variance between roughly 2-week samples rose with total template count.

The junction had 8 bases not matched to a gene; V was cut back by 3 bases and J by 6 bases. CDR1 is ENHRY and CDR2 is SYGVKD in the germline V gene. The CDR3 covers 15 residues. Collection occurred without any documented infections or immune events in donors. Clones were sequenced by immunoSEQ multiplex PCR, and TCRdb holds only the in-frame ones, with some missing. The sample shows tens of thousands of clones, roughly 90% of them seen only once. As concerns this clone: Its target is unknown.

The material sequenced was blood. This chain uses TRBV10-3 with TRBJ1-5, with TRBD1 identical over 7 bases. The receptor was isolated from a person aged 18 to 70 in good health. Written as DNA, the CDR3 is TGTGCCATCAGTGATCGGCAGGGGGTCTCTCAGCCCCAGCATTTT. It translates to CAISDRQGVSQPQHF.